This TCR beta chain was observed in a study of blood T cell repertoires in COVID-19. On the study more broadly: Donors in the United States, Italy and Spain gave samples during acute or convalescent COVID-19. Nucleic acid was either cDNA or gDNA, and it came from T cells, B-cell-depleted T cells, or PBMCs.

In the source study's methods: Estimation of nucleated cell counts relied on the amplification of reference gene primers. Produced via immunoSEQ multiplex PCR; TCRdb's table is partial and in-frame only. The DNA was the basis for D and trimming; V, J and clone size are from that table. Here the sample spans some 15,000 clones, roughly 88% being singletons. CDR3 size: 16 residues. Germline-derived CDR1 and CDR2 are WSHSY and SAAADI. J gave up 7 bases and V 8 bases, and 20 bases lay outside the gene matches. The clonotype originates from a human donor in a cohort sampled during active COVID-19. The chain combines TRBV10-2 with TRBJ2-7; 7 bases are a match to TRBD1. The sequenced sample was peripheral blood. The CDR3 DNA sequence: TGCGCCAGCCTATATCCTGGACAGGATCTACGTGGAGAGCAGTACTTC. Amino acids: CASLYPGQDLRGEQYF.